The T cell receptor beta chain under discussion was sequenced for a study of regulatory T cells in long-lasting Graves disease. Findings and caveats of the study: Patients whose Graves' disease persisted exhibited lower TCR diversity than those newly diagnosed.

Germline-derived CDR1 and CDR2 are LNHDA and SQIVND (reference sequence). The CDR3 runs to 15 residues. The V and J ends lost 0 bases and 6 bases respectively, with 12 bases between them. As to time point: newly diagnosed GD, antithyroid drugs for less than 3 months. PBMC-extracted RNA yielded the TCR library. Remarks on this clonotype: What it recognizes is unknown.

Relying on iRepertoire HTBI primers and Arm-PCR of CDR3 regions, the team built TCR beta libraries. TCRdb called the multiplex PCR reads again in MiXCR, with one record for every CDR3 protein. The table includes 350,000 to 550,000 distinct CDR3 sequences, approximately 14% detected once. The sample was also linked to a second study, of T cells in Graves' hyperthyroidism and ophthalmopathy.

This sequence originates from a woman in her forties or fifties with Graves disease. The chain recombines TRBV19 with TRBJ1-5; D call uncertain. The source material was peripheral blood mononuclear cells (PBMCs), sampled at new diagnosis, from a patient treated with antithyroid drugs. CDR3 residues: CASSIDSNSAQPQHF. The CDR3 region has the DNA TGTGCCAGTAGTATAGACTCGAACAGCGCTCAGCCCCAGCATTTT.